This T cell receptor beta chain comes out of a study of blood T cell repertoires in COVID-19. About the study: COVID-19 samples, acute and convalescent, were from the United States, Italy and Spain. PBMCs, B-cell-depleted T cells, or T cells provided the cDNA or gDNA that made up the material.

Germline V CDR1 and CDR2: SGHRS, YFSETQ. The V and J ends lost 0 bases and 4 bases respectively, with 15 bases between them. CDR3 length equals 16 residues. Assay: immunoSEQ multiplex PCR; the TCRdb copy retains only in-frame clones and omits some. The sample includes over 100,000 clones, about nine tenths seen only once; the top ten take around 4.4%. The specimen was peripheral blood. The TCR was taken from a man between 18 and 35 years old with acute or convalescent COVID-19. The rearrangement uses TRBV5-1 and TRBJ2-3; no definite D call. The CDR3 DNA sequence: TGCGCCAGCAGCTTGGTGGCTAGTCCGGTTGCAGATACGCAGTATTTT. Translation: CASSLVASPVADTQYF.